This section outlines one T cell receptor (beta chain) sequence together with its context. The record originates from a study of blood T cell repertoires in COVID-19. In the study overall: PBMCs, B-cell-depleted T cells, or T cells were the source of the cDNA or gDNA that made up the material.

Participants came from roughly 23 US areas, aged about 18 to 89 years. A COVID-19 case had been met by exposed participants during the 2 weeks before study entry. Original processing notes: Estimates of nucleated cell counts were drawn from the amplification of reference gene primers. Sequencing was performed with immunoSEQ multiplex PCR; in TCRdb, only in-frame clones are kept and a portion is missing. V and J calls and clone size are those listed in that table; D and trimming were worked out from the DNA. The sample consists of approximately 220,000 clones, 83% of them appearing once. The sequenced sample was PBMCs or T cells enriched from blood (not recorded which). This TCR was recovered from a woman in her 50s who had been exposed to COVID-19.

This chain's CDR3 is CASRPSRGRDTEAFF. The CDR3, as DNA: TGCGCCAGCAGGCCTAGCAGGGGGCGCGACACTGAAGCTTTCTTT. J is TRBJ1-1 and V is TRBV5-1; 8 bases line up with TRBD1. The CDR3 consists of 15 residues. CDR1 and CDR2 from the germline V gene are SGHRS and YFSETQ. With V trimmed by 5 bases and J by 3 bases, 9 bases remained unmatched.